This TCR beta chain was documented in a study of cytomegalovirus exposure and HLA in healthy donors. Looked up from germline, CDR1 is LGHNA and CDR2 is YNFKEQ. The V end lost 4 bases, the J end lost 10 bases, and 23 bases lay between the germline ends. This CDR3 is built from 16 residues. Donors were ostensibly healthy at sampling, although undocumented immune exposures were probable. The PCR made use of 60 Vbeta and 13 Jbeta primers. Clones were read by immunoSEQ multiplex PCR, and TCRdb kept only the in-frame ones, dropping some. The table includes tens of thousands of clones, more than 70% detected once. On this clone: Its antigen is unidentified.

Study-wide findings and caveats: Analysis performed later showed TCR beta chains linked to HLA being more clonally expanded than equally common others. A later analysis found most CMV-associated TCR beta chains apparently HLA-restricted.

The J gene is TRBJ2-1, the V gene TRBV4-2; maybe TRBD1 (6 bases). Input material: PBMCs. This clonotype was obtained from a man in his forties or fifties in good health and CMV-seronegative. CDR3 sequence: CASSLERAGAGTEQFF. DNA for the CDR3: TGTGCCAGCAGCCTAGAAAGGGCAGGGGCGGGCACCGAGCAGTTCTTC.